The next 20 T cell receptor beta chains were all read from a single sample in a study of blood T cells in healthy people across ages. Primed by a sample-barcoded 5' primer and a J-beta primer mix, a second PCR proceeded for roughly 6 to 12 cycles. TCRdb analysed the 5' RACE reads with MiXCR anew, one entry per CDR3 protein. The sample has some 700,000 distinct CDR3 sequences, around a fifth seen once. Material for sequencing was blood. These receptor sequences come from a man between 65 and 80 years old in good health.

DNA for the CDR3: TGCGCCAGCAGTGACGAGGGACCCGCAACTAATGAAAAACTGTTTTTT. Its protein product is CASSDEGPATNEKLFF. This rearrangement joins TRBV10-1 to TRBJ1-4; D possibly corresponds to TRBD1 (5 bases). The CDR3 is 16 residues long. V dropped 3 bases and J dropped 0 bases, with 11 bases sitting between them. In germline, CDR1 is WNHNN, CDR2 SYGVQD (reference sequence).

This clonotype was detected only a few times. A read error may produce the germline difference seen at one junction end. This chain uses TRBV5-1 with TRBJ2-4; D is perhaps TRBD2 (6 bases). From germline, CDR1 is SGHRS and CDR2 YFSETQ. This CDR3 spans 13 amino acids. CDR3 amino acids: CASSPPRGNSQYF. For the CDR3, the DNA is TGCGCCAGCAGCCCCCCTCGGGGGAACAGTCAGTACTTC.

In this sample, this clonotype turned up a few times. V is TRBV11-2 and J is TRBJ2-3, with TRBD1 as a possible D gene (6 bases). From germline, CDR1 is SGHAT and CDR2 FQNNGV. The CDR3 runs 15 residues. V lost 2 bases, J lost 6 bases, and 15 bases lay in between. CDR3 amino acids: CASSLILAGADTQYF. CDR3 coding DNA: TGTGCCAGCAGCTTAATATTGGCAGGGGCGGATACGCAGTATTTT.

In its sample, this clonotype was seen a few times. This rearrangement joins TRBV6-4 to TRBJ2-1; TRBD2 matches 9 bases. J gave up 6 bases and V 5 bases, and 8 bases lay outside the gene matches. This CDR3 region has 15 residues. From germline, CDR1 is MRHNA and CDR2 SNTAGT. CDR3 coding DNA: TGTGCCAGCAGTCCACAGGGACTAGCCCCCAATGAGCAGTTCTTC. It is translated as CASSPQGLAPNEQFF.

The rearrangement joins TRBV27 to TRBJ1-6; D gene uncertain. CDR3 length equals 15 residues. The germline gives CDR1 MNHEY, CDR2 SMNVEV (reference sequence). Trimming stripped 6 bases from V and 5 bases from J, with 14 bases between. The CDR3 spells CASRLSGNHNSPLHF. The CDR3 DNA reads TGTGCCAGCAGGCTTTCGGGCAATCATAATTCACCCCTCCACTTT.

This clonotype showed up just once. V gene TRBV5-1 combines with J gene TRBJ2-5; D may be TRBD1 or TRBD2 (5 bases each). Germline values: CDR1 SGHRS, CDR2 YFSETQ. V lost 4 bases and J lost 5, with 24 bases in between. The CDR3 extends over 17 amino acids. This chain's CDR3 is CASSHGTGRDWWETQYF. Here the CDR3 DNA reads TGCGCCAGCAGCCACGGGACCGGCCGGGATTGGTGGGAGACCCAGTACTTC.

V usage is TRBV10-3 and J usage is TRBJ2-5, with unresolved D. The J call may not be correct, given that the DNA end is closer to TRBJ2-7. Germline V gene lookup returns CDR1 ENHRY and CDR2 SYGVKD. CDR3 size: 13 residues. CDR3 DNA sequence: TGTGCCATCAGTGAGTCGGTCACCTACGAGCAGTACTTC. It yields the protein CAISESVTYEQYF.

V is TRBV12-3 or TRBV12-4 and J is TRBJ2-2; a weak D match, TRBD1 (6 bases). The V and J ends lost 5 bases and 4 bases respectively, with 14 bases between them. The CDR3 sequence is 15 residues long. CDR3 coding DNA: TGTGCCAGCAGTCTACAGGGTGGGATCACCGGGGAGCTGTTTTTT. Amino acids: CASSLQGGITGELFF.

The rearrangement uses TRBV7-3 and TRBJ1-1, with 7 nucleotides matching TRBD1. Germline CDR1 and CDR2: SGHTA and FQGTGA. The CDR3 totals 13 residues. J gave up 10 bases and V 2 bases, and 7 bases lay outside the gene matches. This CDR3 is CASSLDHRGSAFF. The CDR3 nucleotides read TGTGCCAGCAGCTTAGACCACAGGGGTTCAGCTTTCTTT.

This chain links TRBV20-1 with TRBJ1-2, with a tentative D call TRBD1 (5 bases). Between the trimmed V and J ends, which lost 0 bases and 8 bases, there was a span of 16 bases. CDR1 is DFQATT, CDR2 SNEGSKA, per germline (reference sequence). This CDR3 comprises 14 residues. The CDR3 is CSARDYWGRGGYTF. The CDR3, as DNA: TGCAGTGCTAGAGATTACTGGGGGAGAGGGGGCTACACCTTC.

There are a few counts of this clonotype. V gene TRBV7-9 combines with J gene TRBJ2-2; 7 nucleotides line up with TRBD2. The CDR3 runs 16 residues. Germline-derived CDR1 and CDR2 are SEHNR and FQNEAQ (reference sequence). The ends lost 3 bases at V and 1 base at J; junction bases unmatched: 5. The CDR3 nucleotides read TGTGCCAGCAGCTTCAGCGGGGCGGGGAACACCGGGGAGCTGTTTTTT. Translating gives CASSFSGAGNTGELFF.

In this sample, this clonotype turned up a few times. The rearrangement links TRBV7-9 to TRBJ2-3; 8 positions agree with TRBD2. Germline V gives CDR1 SEHNR, CDR2 FQNEAQ (reference sequence). V was pared by 1 base and J by 2 bases, with 2 bases of the junction left unmatched. The CDR3 runs to 15 residues. The CDR3 DNA is TGTGCCAGCAGCTTAGGAGCGGGAGACACAGATACGCAGTATTTT. Its translation: CASSLGAGDTDTQYF.

This clonotype was seen more than once but under ten times. The chain is built from TRBV12-3 or TRBV12-4 and TRBJ1-2; 8 bases align to TRBD1. The length of the CDR3 is 15 residues. Losses at the gene ends were 7 bases for V and 8 bases for J; bases not matched to a gene: 15. The CDR3 sequence: CASTDRGPLDEGYTF. The CDR3, as DNA: TGTGCCAGCACCGACAGGGGCCCTTTAGACGAAGGCTACACCTTC.

The V and J genes are TRBV9 and TRBJ1-3, with D perhaps TRBD1 (6 bases). Trimming removed 0 bases from V and 2 bases from J, with 12 bases in between. Germline values: CDR1 SGDLS, CDR2 YYNGEE. This CDR3 is built from 16 residues. CDR3 amino acids: CASSVAVGATGNTIYF. CDR3 nucleotide sequence: TGTGCCAGCAGCGTAGCTGTGGGGGCGACTGGAAACACCATATATTTT.

This clonotype was seen only a few times. The V and J genes are TRBV7-2 and TRBJ2-1; no definite D call. V shed 7 bases and J shed 4 bases, with 8 bases lying between them. CDR1 and CDR2 (germline): SGHTA, FQGNSA. This CDR3 has 12 amino acids. CDR3 DNA sequence: TGTGCCAGCAACTCAGTTTACAATGAGCAGTTCTTC. Translation gives CASNSVYNEQFF.

V and J are TRBV5-6 and TRBJ2-7; 7 nucleotides match TRBD2. CDR1 and CDR2 (germline): SGHDT, YYEEEE. CDR3 length: 13 residues. V dropped 4 bases and J dropped 2; count of bases not matched to a gene: 3. The CDR3 sequence: CASSGTTTYEQYV. DNA of the CDR3: TGTGCCAGCAGCGGGACTACAACCTACGAGCAGTACGTC.

This clonotype came up a few times. The gene calls are TRBV5-1 and TRBJ2-3; 9 bases map to TRBD2. This CDR3 has 15 residues. CDR1 and CDR2 (germline): SGHRS, YFSETQ. Unmatched junction bases numbered 3, after V lost 0 bases and J lost 4 bases. The CDR3 protein is CASSLVGLAPDTQYF. The CDR3, as DNA: TGCGCCAGCAGCTTGGTGGGACTAGCCCCAGATACGCAGTATTTT.

There are a few counts of this clonotype. The chain has TRBV10-2 and TRBJ2-4; D might be TRBD2 (6 bases). Trimming removed 8 bases from V and 5 bases from J, with 10 bases in between. The CDR3 is 12 amino acids. Looked up from germline, CDR1 is WSHSY and CDR2 is SAAADI. CDR3 residues: CASRGSENIQYF. CDR3 nucleotides: TGCGCCAGCCGGGGGTCAGAAAACATTCAGTACTTC.

This clonotype was found a few times. The chain recombines TRBV29-1 with TRBJ1-2; D unclear. Trimming left V 4 bases short and J 5 bases short, with 11 bases between. CDR1 is SQVTM, CDR2 ANQGSEA, per germline. The CDR3 covers 12 residues. The CDR3 sequence is CSVGVVGYGYTF. CDR3 bases: TGCAGCGTTGGGGTCGTGGGGTATGGCTACACCTTC.

A few counts support this clonotype. This chain's CDR3 is CASRAGTNHAVNTEAFF. CDR3 nucleotide sequence: TGCGCCAGCAGGGCCGGGACTAACCACGCGGTGAACACTGAAGCTTTCTTT. The V gene is TRBV5-1, the J gene TRBJ1-1; perhaps TRBD1 as D (5 bases). V gave up 5 bases and J gave up 0 bases, with 20 bases separating them. Germline V gene sequence: CDR1 SGHRS, CDR2 YFSETQ. The CDR3 runs 17 residues.